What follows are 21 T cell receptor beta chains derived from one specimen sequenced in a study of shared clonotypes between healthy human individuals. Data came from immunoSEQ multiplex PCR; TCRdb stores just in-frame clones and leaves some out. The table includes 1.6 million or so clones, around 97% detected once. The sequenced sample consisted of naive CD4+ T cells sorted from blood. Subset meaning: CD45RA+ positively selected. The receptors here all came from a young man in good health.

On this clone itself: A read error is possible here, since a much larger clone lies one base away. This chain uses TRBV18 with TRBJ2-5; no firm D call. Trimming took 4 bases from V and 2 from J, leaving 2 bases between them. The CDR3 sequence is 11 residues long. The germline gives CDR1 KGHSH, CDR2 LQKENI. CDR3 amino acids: CASSQQETQYF. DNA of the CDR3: TGTGCCAGCTCACAACAAGAGACCCAGTACTTC.

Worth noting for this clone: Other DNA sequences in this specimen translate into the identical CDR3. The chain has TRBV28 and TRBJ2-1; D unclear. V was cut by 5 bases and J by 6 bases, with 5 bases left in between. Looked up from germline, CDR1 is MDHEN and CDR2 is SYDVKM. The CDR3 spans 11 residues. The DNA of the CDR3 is TGTGCCAGCAGTCTGTTCAATGAGCAGTTCTTC. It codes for CASSLFNEQFF. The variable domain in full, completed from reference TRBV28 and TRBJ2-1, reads DVKVTQSSRYLVKRTGEKVFLECVQDMDHENMFWYRQDPGLGLRLIYFSYDVKMKEKGDIPEGYSVSREKKERFSLILESASTNQTSMYLCASSLFNEQFFGPGTRLTVL.

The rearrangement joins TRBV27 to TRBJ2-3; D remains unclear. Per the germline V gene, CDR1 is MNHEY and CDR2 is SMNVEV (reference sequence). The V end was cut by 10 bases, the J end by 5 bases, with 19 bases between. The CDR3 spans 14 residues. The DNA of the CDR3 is TGTGCCACCTCTTCATTAGCACATGTAGATACGCAGTATTTT. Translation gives CATSSLAHVDTQYF.

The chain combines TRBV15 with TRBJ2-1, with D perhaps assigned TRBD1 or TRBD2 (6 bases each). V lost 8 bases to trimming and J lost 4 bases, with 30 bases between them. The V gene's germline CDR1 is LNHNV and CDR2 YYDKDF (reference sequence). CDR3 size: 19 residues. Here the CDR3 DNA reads TGTGCCACCCTCCCCCGGGACGTCTGGAGGGGGGCCGGTTACAATGAGCAGTTCTTC. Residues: CATLPRDVWRGAGYNEQFF.

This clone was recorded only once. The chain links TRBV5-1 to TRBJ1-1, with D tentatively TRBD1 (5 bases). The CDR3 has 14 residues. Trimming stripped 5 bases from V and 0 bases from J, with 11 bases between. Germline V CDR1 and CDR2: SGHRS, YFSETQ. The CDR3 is CASRGVLMNTEAFF. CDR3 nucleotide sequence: TGCGCCAGCAGGGGGGTGTTGATGAACACTGAAGCTTTCTTT.

The CDR3 region is CASNPGLGNEKLFF. CDR3 nucleotides: TGCGCCAGCAACCCGGGGCTAGGGAATGAAAAACTGTTTTTT. The chain combines TRBV5-1 with TRBJ1-4; possibly TRBD1 for D (5 bases). The germline CDR1 and CDR2 sequences are SGHRS and YFSETQ. V was clipped by 6 bases and J by 5 bases, with 14 bases between them. There are 14 residues in the CDR3.

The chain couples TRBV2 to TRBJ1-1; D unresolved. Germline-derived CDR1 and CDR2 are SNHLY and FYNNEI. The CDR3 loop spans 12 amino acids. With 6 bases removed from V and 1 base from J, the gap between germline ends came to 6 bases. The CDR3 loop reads CASRPQNTEAFF. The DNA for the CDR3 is TGTGCCAGCAGACCACAGAACACTGAAGCTTTCTTT.

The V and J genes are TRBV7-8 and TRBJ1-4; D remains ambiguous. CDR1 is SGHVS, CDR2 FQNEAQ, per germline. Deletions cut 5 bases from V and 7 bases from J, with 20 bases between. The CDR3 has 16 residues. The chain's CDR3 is CASSPNPFEGGEKLFF. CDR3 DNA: TGTGCCAGCAGCCCTAACCCGTTCGAGGGAGGTGAAAAACTGTTTTTT.

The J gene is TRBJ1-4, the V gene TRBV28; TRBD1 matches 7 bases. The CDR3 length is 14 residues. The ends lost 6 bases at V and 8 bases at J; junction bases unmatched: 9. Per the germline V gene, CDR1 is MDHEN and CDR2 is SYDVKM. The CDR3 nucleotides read TGTGCCAGCAGAAGACAGGGCGTCAGGGAAAAACTGTTTTTT. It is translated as CASRRQGVREKLFF. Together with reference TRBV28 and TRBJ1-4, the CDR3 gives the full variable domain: DVKVTQSSRYLVKRTGEKVFLECVQDMDHENMFWYRQDPGLGLRLIYFSYDVKMKEKGDIPEGYSVSREKKERFSLILESASTNQTSMYLCASRRQGVREKLFFGSGTQLSVL.

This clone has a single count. CDR3 region: CASSPQISNYEQYF. CDR3 DNA: TGTGCCAGCAGCCCCCAAATCAGCAACTACGAGCAGTACTTC. This chain joins TRBV28 and TRBJ2-7; D is uncertain. With 6 bases removed from V and 3 bases from J, the gap between germline ends came to 15 bases. The CDR3 loop spans 14 amino acids. CDR1 and CDR2 from the germline V gene are MDHEN and SYDVKM.

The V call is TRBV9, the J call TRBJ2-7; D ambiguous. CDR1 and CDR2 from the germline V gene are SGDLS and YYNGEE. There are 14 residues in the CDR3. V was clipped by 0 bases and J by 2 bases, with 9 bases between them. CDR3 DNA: TGTGCCAGCAGCGTAGATAGGGTGGCCTACGAGCAGTACTTC. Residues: CASSVDRVAYEQYF.

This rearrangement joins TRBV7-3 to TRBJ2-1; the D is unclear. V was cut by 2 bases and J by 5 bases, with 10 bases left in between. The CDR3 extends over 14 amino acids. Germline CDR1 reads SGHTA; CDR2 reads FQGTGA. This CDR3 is CASSLSPGHNEQFF. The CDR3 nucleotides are TGTGCCAGCAGCTTATCTCCCGGACACAATGAGCAGTTCTTC.

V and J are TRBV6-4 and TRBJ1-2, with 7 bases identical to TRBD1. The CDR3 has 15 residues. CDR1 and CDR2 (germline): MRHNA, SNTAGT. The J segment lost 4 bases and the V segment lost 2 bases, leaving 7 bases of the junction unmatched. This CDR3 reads CASSDNRGGPYGYTF. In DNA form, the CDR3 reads TGTGCCAGCAGTGACAACAGGGGAGGACCCTATGGCTACACCTTC.

CDR3 sequence (DNA): TGTGCCAGCAGCTTAGTAGCTTCCCTCGAGCAGTACTTC. It specifies CASSLVASLEQYF. The chain joins TRBV7-2 to TRBJ2-7; no definite D call. CDR3 length: 13 amino acids. Between the trimmed V and J ends, which lost 1 base and 6 bases, there was a span of 10 bases. Germline V gene sequence: CDR1 SGHTA, CDR2 FQGNSA.

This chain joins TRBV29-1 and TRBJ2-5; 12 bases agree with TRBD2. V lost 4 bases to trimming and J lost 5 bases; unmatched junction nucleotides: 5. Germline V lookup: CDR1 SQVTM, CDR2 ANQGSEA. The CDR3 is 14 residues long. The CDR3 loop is CSVGGLAGYETQYF. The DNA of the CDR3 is TGCAGCGTTGGAGGACTAGCGGGATACGAGACCCAGTACTTC.

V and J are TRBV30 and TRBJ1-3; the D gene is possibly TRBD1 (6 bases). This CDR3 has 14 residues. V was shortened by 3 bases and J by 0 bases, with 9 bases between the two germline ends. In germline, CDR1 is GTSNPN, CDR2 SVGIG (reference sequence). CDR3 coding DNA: TGTGCCTGGAGGCGACAGGCCTCTGGAAACACCATATATTTT. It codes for CAWRRQASGNTIYF.

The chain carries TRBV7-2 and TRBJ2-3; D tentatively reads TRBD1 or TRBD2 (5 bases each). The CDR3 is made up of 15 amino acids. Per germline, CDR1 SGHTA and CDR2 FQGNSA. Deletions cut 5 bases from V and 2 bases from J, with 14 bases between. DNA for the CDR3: TGTGCCAGCAGCCGGACACGGACTTACACAGATACGCAGTATTTT. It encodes CASSRTRTYTDTQYF.

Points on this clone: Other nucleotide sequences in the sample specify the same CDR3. As DNA, the CDR3 is TGTGCCAGCAGCTTGGGGCTCTACGAGCAGTACTTC. Its translation: CASSLGLYEQYF. V gene TRBV5-5 combines with J gene TRBJ2-7, with D unclear. V gave up 0 bases and J gave up 3 bases, with 4 bases separating them. This CDR3 is 12 amino acids long. Germline values: CDR1 SGHKS, CDR2 YYEKEE (reference sequence).

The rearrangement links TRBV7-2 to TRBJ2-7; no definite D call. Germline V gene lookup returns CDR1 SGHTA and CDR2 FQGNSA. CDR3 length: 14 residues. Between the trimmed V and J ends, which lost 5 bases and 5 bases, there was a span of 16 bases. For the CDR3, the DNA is TGTGCCAGCAGCAAGGTCGCCTCAGTGGACGAGCAGTACTTC. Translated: CASSKVASVDEQYF.

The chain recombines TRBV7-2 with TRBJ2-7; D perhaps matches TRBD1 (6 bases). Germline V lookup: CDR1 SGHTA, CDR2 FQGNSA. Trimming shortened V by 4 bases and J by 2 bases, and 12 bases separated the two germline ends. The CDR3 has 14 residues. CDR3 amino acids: CASSSQGRAYEQYF. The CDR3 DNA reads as TGTGCCAGCAGCTCACAGGGCAGGGCCTACGAGCAGTACTTC.

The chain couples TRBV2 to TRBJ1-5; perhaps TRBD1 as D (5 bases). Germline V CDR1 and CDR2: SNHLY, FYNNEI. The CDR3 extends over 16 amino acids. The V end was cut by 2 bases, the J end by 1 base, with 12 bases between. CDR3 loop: CASSEWGLGSNQPQHF. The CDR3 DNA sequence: TGTGCCAGCAGTGAATGGGGGTTGGGAAGCAATCAGCCCCAGCATTTT.